The 17 T cell receptor beta chains in this list originate from one sample, sequenced in a study of T-cell reconstitution after alpha-beta-depleted transplantation in children. During its preparation, the TCRbeta library received unique molecular identifiers. TCRdb ran MiXCR on the PCR reads and lists one entry per CDR3 protein. The sample yields 490,000 or so distinct CDR3 sequences, approximately 12% seen once. Sequences were derived from PBMCs from the stem cell graft donor, sampled from the stem cell graft. The receptors come from a human donor who donated a stem cell graft to a child with combined immunodeficiency.

The V gene is TRBV20-1, the J gene TRBJ2-1; D ambiguous. Germline V gene lookup returns CDR1 DFQATT and CDR2 SNEGSKA (reference sequence). V was trimmed by 7 bases and J by 0 bases, leaving 10 bases between them. The CDR3 has 13 amino acids. The CDR3 bases are TGCAGTGTGCCCGGAAGCTCCTACAATGAGCAGTTCTTC. It yields the protein CSVPGSSYNEQFF.

This clonotype was seen a few times. The rearrangement joins TRBV4-3 to TRBJ2-7; 9 bases line up with TRBD1. The CDR3 covers 17 residues. Germline trimming cut 4 bases from V and 5 bases from J; bases unmatched to any gene: 15. The germline gives CDR1 LGHNA, CDR2 YSLEER. CDR3 loop: CASSLAQPGTGRHEQYF. In nucleotides, the CDR3 is TGCGCCAGCAGCCTAGCGCAGCCCGGGACAGGGAGGCACGAGCAGTACTTC.

The V and J genes are TRBV30 and TRBJ2-5, with 8 bases that match TRBD1. CDR1 is GTSNPN and CDR2 is SVGIG in the germline V gene (reference sequence). The length of the CDR3 is 14 residues. V was pared by 3 bases and J by 5 bases, with 8 bases of the junction left unmatched. The CDR3, as DNA: TGTGCCTGGAGAAGAGACAGGGGTCAGGAGACCCAGTACTTC. Its protein is CAWRRDRGQETQYF.

In its sample, this clonotype was seen a few times. The rearrangement uses TRBV28 and TRBJ2-1, with 10 bases lining up with TRBD2. The CDR3 spans 17 residues. Germline V CDR1 and CDR2: MDHEN, SYDVKM. Germline trimming cut 3 bases from V and 4 bases from J; bases unmatched to any gene: 9. DNA for the CDR3: TGTGCCAGCAGTTTCCCCTCTAGCGGGAGTGTGTACAATGAGCAGTTCTTC. It encodes CASSFPSSGSVYNEQFF.

The genes are TRBV7-8 and TRBJ2-1; no definite D call. V was pared by 5 bases and J by 5 bases, with 10 bases between. CDR3 length equals 13 residues. Germline V gene lookup returns CDR1 SGHVS and CDR2 FQNEAQ. CDR3 DNA sequence: TGTGCCAGCAGCCCCCGACACGACAATGAGCAGTTCTTC. Protein: CASSPRHDNEQFF.

About this clonotype itself: A much larger clone lies one base from this, so it may be a read error. The rearrangement uses TRBV11-1 and TRBJ2-1; perhaps TRBD2 as D (5 bases). Germline V gives CDR1 SGHAT, CDR2 FQDESV (reference sequence). The CDR3 is 13 amino acids. CDR3 nucleotide sequence: TGTGCCAGCAGCTCACTAGGTTCGGGCGAGCATTTCTTC. Its protein product is CASSSLGSGEHFF.

This clonotype was detected once. This sequence joins TRBV14 and TRBJ2-7; D is unclear. CDR1 and CDR2 from the germline V gene are SGHDN and FVKESK. The CDR3 contains 14 residues. With 0 bases removed from V and 6 bases from J, the gap between germline ends came to 12 bases. The CDR3, as DNA: TGTGCCAGCAGCCAAGATTTTACCGTAGCCGAGCAGTACTTC. This gives the protein CASSQDFTVAEQYF.

This clonotype has more than one count but fewer than ten. This chain uses TRBV6-2 or TRBV6-3 with TRBJ2-5; no firm D call. The germline V gene has CDR1 MNHEY and CDR2 SVGEGT. Deletions cut 6 bases from V and 0 bases from J, with 17 bases between. This CDR3 has 16 residues. The CDR3: CASSDPSIMYQETQYF. The CDR3 bases are TGTGCCAGCAGCGACCCTTCTATTATGTACCAAGAGACCCAGTACTTC.

The chain links TRBV10-3 to TRBJ2-5; D uncertain. The CDR3 totals 14 residues. CDR1 is ENHRY and CDR2 is SYGVKD in the germline V gene. Trimming pared 4 bases from V and 7 bases from J, leaving 16 bases between. DNA for the CDR3: TGTGCCATCAGTGGCGAAGCCCCCGACGGGACCCAGTACTTC. This sequence encodes CAISGEAPDGTQYF.

This clonotype was counted at least ten times. V usage is TRBV9 and J usage is TRBJ1-5; the match to TRBD1 covers 8 bases. This CDR3 comprises 14 residues. V lost 4 bases to trimming and J lost 6 bases; unmatched junction nucleotides: 6. Germline assignment: CDR1 SGDLS and CDR2 YYNGEE. The CDR3 sequence is CASSSGQGPQPQHF. CDR3 DNA sequence: TGTGCCAGCAGCTCCGGACAGGGCCCTCAGCCCCAGCATTTT.

The chain is built from TRBV5-1 and TRBJ2-1; the D gene is possibly TRBD1 (6 bases). With 2 bases removed from V and 14 bases from J, the gap between germline ends came to 17 bases. The CDR3 length is 13 residues. Germline V CDR1 and CDR2: SGHRS, YFSETQ. CDR3 bases: TGCGCCAGCAGCTTAAATCAGGGGTTGGAGGAGTTCTTC. It encodes CASSLNQGLEEFF.

This clonotype was observed a handful of times. The rearrangement links TRBV2 to TRBJ1-5; D uncertain. Germline V CDR1 and CDR2: SNHLY, FYNNEI. There are 14 residues in the CDR3. V was shortened by 4 bases and J by 0 bases, with 7 bases between the two germline ends. The CDR3 here is CASSVDVSNQPQHF. The CDR3 DNA is TGTGCCAGCAGTGTCGACGTTAGCAATCAGCCCCAGCATTTT.

This chain uses TRBV29-1 with TRBJ1-2; TRBD1 aligns across 9 bases. This CDR3 is 14 amino acids long. V dropped 4 bases and J dropped 6; count of bases not matched to a gene: 9. CDR1 and CDR2 (germline): SQVTM, ANQGSEA. Here the CDR3 DNA reads TGCAGCGTTGTGCCGGGACAGGGCATGAATGGCTACACCTTC. This sequence encodes CSVVPGQGMNGYTF.

This sequence joins TRBV7-9 and TRBJ1-2; a weak D match, TRBD1 (6 bases). This CDR3 contains 16 residues. V was cut by 1 base and J by 3 bases, with 15 bases left in between. Looked up from germline, CDR1 is SEHNR and CDR2 is FQNEAQ (reference sequence). The CDR3 here is CASSLGAVGADYGYTF. CDR3 in DNA: TGTGCCAGCAGCTTAGGGGCCGTGGGGGCTGACTATGGCTACACCTTC.

The chain uses TRBV7-9 and TRBJ2-7; 7 bases agree with TRBD1. This CDR3 region has 14 residues. The V gene end was trimmed by 5 bases and the J gene end by 3 bases; junction bases not matched to a gene: 7. Germline CDR1 SEHNR, CDR2 FQNEAQ (reference sequence). The CDR3 loop reads CASSEPGQIYEQYF. CDR3 bases: TGTGCCAGCAGCGAACCGGGACAGATCTACGAGCAGTACTTC.

This clonotype was detected a few times. Sequence at one end of the junction differs from germline and may be a read error. The gene calls are TRBV6-5 and TRBJ2-1; possible D gene TRBD2, 5 bases. The CDR3 consists of 12 residues. Per germline, CDR1 MNHEY and CDR2 SVGAGI. CDR3 loop: CQIEGHFCEQFF. The CDR3 DNA reads TGCCAGATAGAGGGCCACTTCTGCGAGCAGTTCTTC.

This clonotype was observed a few times. The CDR3 DNA follows: TGCGCCAGCAGCCAAGGGGAGGGAGGTCATAGTGAGCAGTTCTTC. This translates into CASSQGEGGHSEQFF. J is TRBJ2-1 and V is TRBV4-1; TRBD2 matches at 7 bases. Germline V gene sequence: CDR1 MGHRA, CDR2 YSYEKL. The V and J ends lost 1 base and 9 bases, in that order; junction bases with no gene match: 9. The CDR3 is 15 amino acids.